The clone carrying this T cell receptor (beta chain) was observed once. Between the trimmed V and J ends, which lost 0 bases and 2 bases, there was a span of 11 bases. This CDR3 region has 15 residues. Germline V CDR1 and CDR2: SGHRS, YFSETQ. This sample is drawn from a study of response to subunit inactivated influenza vaccine. Using its own MiXCR run on the RT-PCR reads, TCRdb lists one record per CDR3 protein. Of about 540,000 distinct CDR3 sequences detected, under 30% appear once; the ten largest clones hold approximately 3%. These data were also reused for a study on T cells expressing NK-cell markers. This second study notes: Researchers built TCR beta cDNA using 5'RACE template switching with UMIs. Repertoires of TCR beta were obtained from T cells sorted as CD3+CD56+NKG2C+, CD3+CD56+NKG2C- and CD3+CD56-NKG2C+. More than 5 donors showed dominant NKG2C+ clonotypes comprising roughly 1.0-7.5% of their CD8+ T cells. These clonotypes additionally ranked first within the CD3+CD56-NKG2C+ fraction of a few donors. Expanded clones of NKG2C+ T cells had an unclear HCMV specificity.

The J gene is TRBJ1-1, the V gene TRBV5-1; D remains ambiguous. Source: CD4+ T cells sorted from PBMCs, taken 11 to 12 days after vaccination. This TCR was sampled from a man in his fifties or sixties who received an inactivated influenza vaccine. CDR3 in amino acids: CASSLGPPSNTEAFF. The DNA for the CDR3 is TGCGCCAGCAGCTTGGGTCCCCCCTCCAACACTGAAGCTTTCTTT.